This T cell receptor (beta chain) was documented in a study of technical replicates of blood from a handful of donors. This clone was found once. The V and J ends lost 5 bases and 5 bases respectively, with 9 bases between them. The CDR3 loop spans 13 amino acids. Germline CDR1 reads SGHAT; CDR2 reads FQNNGV. Assay used: immunoSEQ multiplex PCR; TCRdb lists only in-frame clones, some missing. The table shows about 72,000 clones, with 92% occurring only once. Input material: T cells isolated from PBMCs. The TCR was taken from a human donor in good health. The J gene is TRBJ2-2, the V gene TRBV11-2, with no clear D. The CDR3 here is CASSPLRTGELFF. The DNA for the CDR3 is TGTGCCAGCAGCCCCCTTCGGACCGGGGAGCTGTTTTTT.